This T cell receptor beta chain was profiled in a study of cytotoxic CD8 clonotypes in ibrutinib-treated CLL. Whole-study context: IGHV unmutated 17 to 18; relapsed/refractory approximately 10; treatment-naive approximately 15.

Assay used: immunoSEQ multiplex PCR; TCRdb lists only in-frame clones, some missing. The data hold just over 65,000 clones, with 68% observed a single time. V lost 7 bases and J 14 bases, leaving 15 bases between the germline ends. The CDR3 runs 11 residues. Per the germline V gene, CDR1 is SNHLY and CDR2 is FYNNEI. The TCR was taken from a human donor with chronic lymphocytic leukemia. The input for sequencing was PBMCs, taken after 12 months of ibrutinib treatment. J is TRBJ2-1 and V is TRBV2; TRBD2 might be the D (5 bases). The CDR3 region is CASNRKRRKFF. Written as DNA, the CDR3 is TGTGCCAGCAACCGTAAAAGGAGGAAGTTCTTC.